A single sample is the source of the 26 T cell receptor beta chains below, sequenced in a study of technical replicates of blood from several donors. TCRdb's table, derived via immunoSEQ multiplex PCR, lists solely in-frame clones and lacks some. The table has tens of thousands of clones, about 96% seen once. The sequenced sample consisted of T cells isolated from PBMCs. These TCRs come from a human donor in good health.

This sequence joins TRBV7-2 and TRBJ1-2; possibly TRBD1 for D (6 bases). CDR3 size: 13 residues. Trimming left V 5 bases short and J 7 bases short, with 14 bases between. The germline CDR1 and CDR2 sequences are SGHTA and FQGNSA. The CDR3 DNA reads as TGTGCCAGCAGCCCCGGACAGAATTCTGGCTACACCTTC. It yields the protein CASSPGQNSGYTF.

This CDR3 is CASSFSSPDEQYF. The CDR3 DNA follows: TGCGCCAGCAGCTTTTCTAGTCCGGACGAGCAGTACTTC. This chain connects TRBV5-1 to TRBJ2-7; D gene unclear. With 2 bases removed from V and 5 bases from J, the gap between germline ends came to 11 bases. The germline gives CDR1 SGHRS, CDR2 YFSETQ. This CDR3 spans 13 amino acids.

This rearrangement joins TRBV5-8 to TRBJ1-2, with D possibly TRBD1 on 6 matching bases. Deletions cut 4 bases from V and 14 bases from J, with 15 bases between. The CDR3 is made up of 11 amino acids. Germline assignment: CDR1 SGHTS and CDR2 YDEGEE. DNA for the CDR3: TGTGCCAGCAGCAACCCAGGGGTGGATACCTTC. Protein: CASSNPGVDTF. Full variable domain (outside the CDR3, taken from reference TRBV5-8 and TRBJ1-2): EAGVTQSPTHLIKTRGQQATLRCSPISGHTSVYWYQQALGLGLQFLLWYDEGEERNRGNFPPRFSGRQFPNYSSELNVNALELEDSALYLCASSNPGVDTFGSGTRLTVV.

The CDR3 coding sequence is TGTGCCTGGACCCCTGGGCCCACCTACGAGCAGTACTTC. This codes for CAWTPGPTYEQYF. This chain uses TRBV30 with TRBJ2-7; D gene unclear. Looked up from germline, CDR1 is GTSNPN and CDR2 is SVGIG (reference sequence). The germline V and J ends were trimmed by 4 bases and 2 bases, with 12 bases remaining between them. There are 13 residues in the CDR3. The entire variable domain, with the rest obtained from reference TRBV30 and TRBJ2-7, is as follows: SQTIHQWPATLVQPVGSPLSLECTVEGTSNPNLYWYRQAAGRGLQLLFYSVGIGQISSEVPQNLSASRPQDRQFILSSKKLLLSDSGFYLCAWTPGPTYEQYFGPGTRLTVT.

The genes are TRBV27 and TRBJ1-6, with D hard to call. Trimming stripped 5 bases from V and 0 bases from J, with 5 bases between. The CDR3 extends over 14 amino acids. Germline CDR1 reads MNHEY; CDR2 reads SMNVEV (reference sequence). For the CDR3, the DNA is TGTGCCAGCAGTGCCTACTCCTATAATTCACCCCTCCACTTT. This sequence encodes CASSAYSYNSPLHF.

The CDR3 nucleotides read TGCAGCGCCCTCCAGATGACAGGGGCCGAGCAGTACTTC. Residues: CSALQMTGAEQYF. This chain joins TRBV29-1 and TRBJ2-7, with 8 nucleotides matching TRBD1. Germline V gene data show CDR1 as SQVTM and CDR2 as ANQGSEA. The CDR3 extends over 13 amino acids. J gave up 6 bases and V 7 bases, and 11 bases lay outside the gene matches.

The chain combines TRBV27 with TRBJ2-2; tentatively, D is TRBD1 (6 bases). The CDR3 contains 14 residues. Trimming removed 2 bases at V and 7 bases at J, with 11 bases between. The germline gives CDR1 MNHEY, CDR2 SMNVEV (reference sequence). DNA of the CDR3: TGTGCCAGCAGTTTAATGGGGGCTGGCGGGGAGCTGTTTTTT. This translates into CASSLMGAGGELFF.

The chain carries TRBV6-5 and TRBJ2-5; 8 bases are a match to TRBD1. Per the germline V gene, CDR1 is MNHEY and CDR2 is SVGAGI. This CDR3 is 15 amino acids long. J lost 4 bases, V lost 6 bases, and 10 bases had no gene match. As DNA, the CDR3 is TGTGCCAGCAGCCATAGAGACAGGGGAGGAGAGACCCAGTACTTC. Its translation is CASSHRDRGGETQYF.

The rearrangement joins TRBV4-1 to TRBJ2-1; D is unclear. Looked up from germline, CDR1 is MGHRA and CDR2 is YSYEKL. V lost 6 bases to trimming and J lost 0 bases, with 12 bases between them. This CDR3 is 15 amino acids long. The CDR3 is CASRSETVSYNEQFF. The CDR3 coding sequence is TGCGCCAGCAGGAGCGAGACGGTCTCCTACAATGAGCAGTTCTTC.

CDR3 nucleotides: TGTGCCAGCAGCCCCACTAGCGGGGGGAACGCGCAGTACTTC. Translating it yields CASSPTSGGNAQYF. The chain carries TRBV6-1 and TRBJ2-7, with 12 bases matching TRBD2. This CDR3 region has 14 residues. The J segment lost 9 bases and the V segment lost 6 bases, leaving 9 bases of the junction unmatched. Germline loops: CDR1 MNHNS, CDR2 SASEGT.

V is TRBV5-1 and J is TRBJ1-2; weak D call: TRBD1 (6 bases). CDR1 is SGHRS, CDR2 YFSETQ, per germline. Trimming stripped 9 bases from V and 5 bases from J, with 23 bases between. The CDR3 has 15 residues. CDR3 sequence (DNA): TGCGCCACCCGTCCGGGGACACCCGGCGGATATGGCTACACCTTC. Translation: CATRPGTPGGYGYTF.

The chain couples TRBV29-1 to TRBJ2-5; D might be TRBD1 (5 bases). V lost 6 bases, J lost 5 bases, and 16 bases lay in between. Germline lookup yields CDR1 SQVTM and CDR2 ANQGSEA. This CDR3 has 13 amino acids. The CDR3 spells CSVTTGHWETQYF. In DNA, the CDR3 is TGCAGCGTCACTACCGGACACTGGGAGACCCAGTACTTC.

This CDR3 is CASSQDPPSSGRAWGDTQYF. The CDR3 bases are TGCGCCAGCAGCCAAGATCCCCCTTCTAGCGGGAGGGCCTGGGGGGATACGCAGTATTTT. The chain carries TRBV4-1 and TRBJ2-3; TRBD2 matches 12 bases. The V and J ends lost 0 bases and 6 bases, in that order; junction bases with no gene match: 16. The germline V gene has CDR1 MGHRA and CDR2 YSYEKL. The CDR3 has 20 residues.

The rearrangement links TRBV5-1 to TRBJ1-4, with a tentative D call TRBD1 (6 bases). Per the germline V gene, CDR1 is SGHRS and CDR2 is YFSETQ. V was clipped by 0 bases and J by 8 bases, with 11 bases between them. The CDR3 is 14 amino acids. CDR3 protein: CASSLGTAPEKLFF. DNA for the CDR3: TGCGCCAGCAGCTTGGGGACAGCCCCCGAAAAACTGTTTTTT.

As regards this clone: A junction boundary mismatches the germline segment, possibly from a read error. The CDR3 sequence: CASSLALQGSVFLLF. As DNA, the CDR3 is TGTGCCAGCAGCTTAGCGCTTCAGGGTTCGGTTTTTCTCCTCTTC. The gene calls are TRBV7-9 and TRBJ1-2; a weak D match, TRBD1 (5 bases). The CDR3 totals 15 residues. CDR1 and CDR2 (germline): SEHNR, FQNEAQ (reference sequence).

The gene calls are TRBV2 and TRBJ1-5; weak D call: TRBD1 (5 bases). Germline assignment: CDR1 SNHLY and CDR2 FYNNEI. V gave up 6 bases and J gave up 0 bases, with 9 bases separating them. The CDR3 extends over 14 amino acids. The CDR3 region has the DNA TGTGCCAGCAGAAGGGGATATAGCAATCAGCCCCAGCATTTT. This translates into CASRRGYSNQPQHF.

V and J are TRBV29-1 and TRBJ1-1; 9 bases are a match to TRBD1. CDR3 length equals 15 residues. In germline, CDR1 is SQVTM, CDR2 ANQGSEA. The J segment lost 1 base and the V segment lost 7 bases, leaving 10 bases of the junction unmatched. The CDR3 region has the DNA TGCAGCGGGGGACAGGGTAACTCCTGGAACACTGAAGCTTTCTTT. Amino acid sequence: CSGGQGNSWNTEAFF. Full variable domain (missing parts from reference TRBV29-1 and TRBJ1-1): SAVISQKPSRDICQRGTSLTIQCQVDSQVTMMFWYRQQPGQSLTLIATANQGSEATYESGFVIDKFPISRPNLTFSTLTVSNMSPEDSSIYLCSGGQGNSWNTEAFFGQGTRLTVV.

This chain uses TRBV18 with TRBJ2-7; tentatively, D is TRBD1 (5 bases). V gave up 0 bases and J gave up 3 bases, with 12 bases separating them. The germline V gene encodes CDR1 KGHSH and CDR2 LQKENI. The CDR3 extends over 15 amino acids. The CDR3 region has the DNA TGTGCCAGCTCACCACCCGGACACGTATACTACGAGCAGTACTTC. Its translation is CASSPPGHVYYEQYF. The full variable domain, completed using reference TRBV18 and TRBJ2-7, is NAGVMQNPRHLVRRRGQEARLRCSPMKGHSHVYWYRQLPEEGLKFMVYLQKENIIDESGMPKERFSAEFPKEGPSILRIQQVVRGDSAAYFCASSPPGHVYYEQYFGPGTRLTVT.

The CDR3 spells CASRASGDTEAFF. Written as DNA, the CDR3 is TGTGCCAGCAGGGCCTCAGGGGACACTGAAGCTTTCTTT. The chain joins TRBV6-1 to TRBJ1-1, with TRBD1 as a possible D gene (6 bases). The CDR3 extends over 13 amino acids. CDR1 is MNHNS and CDR2 is SASEGT in the germline V gene. V lost 6 bases and J 3 bases, leaving 11 bases between the germline ends.

The V call is TRBV7-9, the J call TRBJ2-7; 8 positions agree with TRBD1. The trim removed 1 base at V and 5 bases at J, leaving 4 bases unmatched. CDR3 length: 14 amino acids. The germline V gene has CDR1 SEHNR and CDR2 FQNEAQ (reference sequence). The CDR3 sequence: CASSLVDRAHEQYF. In DNA form, the CDR3 reads TGTGCCAGCAGCTTAGTGGACAGGGCCCACGAGCAGTACTTC.

The chain is built from TRBV2 and TRBJ2-5; TRBD2 matches 12 bases. The CDR3 is 14 amino acids. The germline V gene has CDR1 SNHLY and CDR2 FYNNEI. After removal of 4 bases from V and 3 bases from J, the junction contained 0 bases not matched to a gene. The CDR3 loop is CASSGLAGEETQYF. The CDR3 DNA reads TGTGCCAGCAGTGGACTAGCGGGGGAAGAGACCCAGTACTTC.

This clone has only one observation. This chain links TRBV7-2 with TRBJ2-1; 7 nucleotides align to TRBD2. The CDR3 spans 16 residues. With V trimmed by 5 bases and J by 2 bases, 9 bases remained unmatched. Germline V CDR1 and CDR2: SGHTA, FQGNSA. The CDR3 reads CASSQRDYATYNEQFF. The CDR3 nucleotides read TGTGCCAGCAGCCAGCGGGACTACGCTACCTACAATGAGCAGTTCTTC.

The chain employs TRBV27 and TRBJ2-3; 7 bases are a match to TRBD2. With V trimmed by 2 bases and J by 2 bases, 7 bases remained unmatched. The CDR3 sequence is 16 residues long. Per germline, CDR1 MNHEY and CDR2 SMNVEV (reference sequence). CDR3 in amino acids: CASSLVLADPTDTQYF. In DNA, the CDR3 is TGTGCCAGCAGTTTAGTGCTAGCGGACCCCACAGATACGCAGTATTTT.

This chain links TRBV19 with TRBJ1-1; D might be TRBD1 (5 bases). V was shortened by 1 base and J by 5 bases, with 11 bases between the two germline ends. CDR3 size: 14 residues. CDR1 LNHDA and CDR2 SQIVND come from the germline V gene (reference sequence). This chain's CDR3 is CASSIVQGGTEAFF. DNA of the CDR3: TGTGCCAGTAGTATAGTTCAGGGAGGGACTGAAGCTTTCTTT.

The genes are TRBV27 and TRBJ1-2, with TRBD1 matching 11 bases. With V trimmed by 1 base and J by 5 bases, 9 bases remained unmatched. The CDR3 covers 17 residues. Germline values: CDR1 MNHEY, CDR2 SMNVEV (reference sequence). In DNA, the CDR3 is TGTGCCAGCAGTTTATTGGGACAGGGGGTTTTTCCTTATGGCTACACCTTC. This codes for CASSLLGQGVFPYGYTF.

The gene calls are TRBV27 and TRBJ2-2, with D possibly TRBD2 on 6 matching bases. CDR1 MNHEY and CDR2 SMNVEV come from the germline V gene (reference sequence). CDR3 length: 14 residues. V was pared by 10 bases and J by 1 base, with 13 bases between. The CDR3 DNA is TGTGCCACCCGGCGGGGCGGGAACACCGGGGAGCTGTTTTTT. Its translation: CATRRGGNTGELFF.